One and the same sample provided the 3 T cell receptor beta chains below, sequenced in a study of blood T cell repertoires in COVID-19 (dated by TCRdb to 2019 to 2021). The library was produced with the immunoSEQ multiplex PCR assay. The source is immuneACCESS, and TCRdb retained only in-frame sequences with V and J called. Part of the clones is not carried over; for the studies checked, unresolved V genes explain less than half of this, and the remainder is unexplained. The sample records 80,000 to 100,000 clones, around 84% of which are singletons. The ten largest account for roughly 13% of the sample. The sequenced material came from peripheral blood. These receptors were taken from a woman aged 60-75 years in a cohort sampled during active or convalescent COVID-19.

The chain employs TRBV4-1 and TRBJ2-2; 10 positions agree with TRBD1. Germline V gene data show CDR1 as MGHRA and CDR2 as YSYEKL. With 4 bases clipped from V and 6 bases from J, the junction kept 8 bases outside the gene matches. CDR3 size: 16 residues. CDR3 DNA: TGCGCCAGCAGCCCCCGGGACAGGGGATCCGCCGGGGAGCTGTTTTTT. Amino acid sequence: CASSPRDRGSAGELFF.

The chain carries TRBV28 and TRBJ2-1; TRBD2 matches 8 bases. Germline CDR1 reads MDHEN; CDR2 reads SYDVKM. V shed 5 bases and J 4 bases; nucleotides not matched to a gene: 7. This CDR3 spans 15 amino acids. The DNA for the CDR3 is TGTGCCAGCAGTGTAATTAGCGGGAATTACAATGAGCAGTTCTTC. This sequence encodes CASSVISGNYNEQFF.

The chain recombines TRBV5-1 with TRBJ1-4; the D is unclear. V was cut by 0 bases and J by 4 bases, with 10 bases left in between. This CDR3 is built from 15 residues. Germline V gene lookup returns CDR1 SGHRS and CDR2 YFSETQ. The CDR3, as DNA: TGCGCCAGCAGCTTGGGGTCAGCGCTTAATGAAAAACTGTTTTTT. It yields the protein CASSLGSALNEKLFF.